The 16 T cell receptor beta chains given below trace back to one sample, sequenced in a study of post-analysis software for immune sequencing data. Findings of the study overall: TRBV segments more frequent in patients than in controls numbered about five and included TRBV5-6, TRBV5-1 and TRBV20-1.

Prepared TCR beta cDNA libraries contained unique molecular identifiers. One entry per CDR3 protein, called by TCRdb with MiXCR from the PCR reads. This sample has hundreds of thousands of distinct CDR3 sequences; roughly 27% occur once, and the top ten carry around 0.6%. No antigen has been assigned to these receptors. Sequences were obtained from blood. The receptors stem from a girl aged 10-17 years with multiple sclerosis.

The rearrangement links TRBV7-2 to TRBJ1-6; the D gene is possibly TRBD1 (6 bases). This CDR3 is 17 amino acids long. CDR1 is SGHTA, CDR2 FQGNSA, per germline. Trimming removed 3 bases at V and 0 bases at J, with 12 bases between. CDR3 residues: CASSLTGRSSYNSPLHF. CDR3 coding DNA: TGTGCCAGCAGCTTGACAGGTCGGAGCTCCTATAATTCACCCCTCCACTTT. The complete variable domain, with remaining parts taken from reference TRBV7-2 and TRBJ1-6, reads GAGVSQSPSNKVTEKGKDVELRCDPISGHTALYWYRQSLGQGLEFLIYFQGNSAPDKSGLPSDRFSAERTGGSVSTLTIQRTQQEDSAVYLCASSLTGRSSYNSPLHFGNGTRLTVT.

This clonotype was recorded once. The chain links TRBV29-1 to TRBJ2-3; either TRBD1 or TRBD2 may fit D (5 bases each). Germline V gene lookup returns CDR1 SQVTM and CDR2 ANQGSEA. Trimming left V 1 base short and J 8 bases short, with 7 bases between. This CDR3 contains 11 residues. CDR3 DNA sequence: TGCAGCGTTGAAGTTGGGGGTACGCAGTATTTT. As protein: CSVEVGGTQYF.

The chain carries TRBV7-8 and TRBJ2-5; 15 bases map to TRBD2. The CDR3 length is 17 residues. J was trimmed by 1 base and V by 4 bases; bases with no gene match: 4. Germline assignment: CDR1 SGHVS and CDR2 FQNEAQ. In DNA, the CDR3 is TGTGCCAGCAGCTCGCCGGGACTAGCGGGGGGCCAAGAGACCCAGTACTTC. Translation: CASSSPGLAGGQETQYF.

The chain joins TRBV12-3 or TRBV12-4 to TRBJ1-5, with D possibly matching TRBD1 (5 bases). There are 15 residues in the CDR3. Trimming pared 6 bases from V and 7 bases from J, leaving 19 bases between. In nucleotides, the CDR3 is TGTGCCAGCAGCCTCGGGGGGGGGACTCGGCAGCCCCAGCATTTT. This codes for CASSLGGGTRQPQHF.

This clonotype was detected only a few times. J is TRBJ2-1 and V is TRBV3-1, with 11 bases matching TRBD2. The V gene's germline CDR1 is LGHDT and CDR2 YNNKEL (reference sequence). There are 14 residues in the CDR3. Unmatched junction bases numbered 6, after V lost 8 bases and J lost 6 bases. CDR3 DNA: TGTGCCAGCGCTCCTAGCGGGGGGAGCAATGAGCAGTTCTTC. The encoded protein is CASAPSGGSNEQFF.

A remark on this clonotype: Compared with germline, one end of the junction differs, possibly owing to a read error. The chain joins TRBV13 to TRBJ1-2; 9 bases align to TRBD1. CDR3 length equals 14 residues. Germline V gives CDR1 PRHDT, CDR2 FYEKMQ (reference sequence). Written as DNA, the CDR3 is TGTGCCAGCAGCGGGGGACAGGGAACCTATGGCCACACCTTC. Translation gives CASSGGQGTYGHTF.

This clonotype was observed a few times. The V and J genes are TRBV20-1 and TRBJ2-5, with D perhaps matching TRBD1 (5 bases). The germline CDR1 and CDR2 sequences are DFQATT and SNEGSKA (reference sequence). V was trimmed by 5 bases and J by 0 bases, leaving 13 bases between them. This CDR3 is built from 14 residues. This CDR3 reads CSARPRTYQETQYF. In nucleotides, the CDR3 is TGCAGTGCTCGACCTAGGACATACCAAGAGACCCAGTACTTC.

V and J are TRBV5-1 and TRBJ1-1; the D gene is possibly TRBD1 (6 bases). Germline CDR1 and CDR2: SGHRS and YFSETQ. The CDR3 has 15 amino acids. Trimming pared 5 bases from V and 5 bases from J, leaving 19 bases between. The CDR3 reads CASRPDSGAATEAFF. CDR3 nucleotides: TGCGCCAGCAGGCCTGACTCAGGGGCAGCGACTGAAGCTTTCTTT.

The chain couples TRBV29-1 to TRBJ2-1; TRBD1 agrees at 7 bases. The ends lost 6 bases at V and 9 bases at J; junction bases unmatched: 14. This CDR3 region has 14 residues. CDR1 is SQVTM, CDR2 ANQGSEA, per germline. The CDR3 DNA reads as TGCAGCGTGGGGGACAGTTCCCCGACGGCTGAGCAGTTCTTC. Translated: CSVGDSSPTAEQFF.

This clonotype was picked up a small number of times. The chain recombines TRBV6-5 with TRBJ2-1; D is possibly TRBD2 (6 bases). Looked up from germline, CDR1 is MNHEY and CDR2 is SVGAGI. The CDR3 totals 13 residues. The germline V and J ends were trimmed by 6 bases and 10 bases, with 16 bases remaining between them. DNA of the CDR3: TGTGCCAGCAGCTCGGGACTCCTGGGGGAGCAGTTCTTC. It translates to CASSSGLLGEQFF.

The genes are TRBV27 and TRBJ1-4; the D gene is possibly TRBD1 (5 bases). Trimming removed 8 bases from V and 8 bases from J, with 18 bases in between. Germline values: CDR1 MNHEY, CDR2 SMNVEV (reference sequence). The CDR3 extends over 14 amino acids. The CDR3 here is CASGAVAGTEKLFF. The CDR3 DNA sequence: TGTGCCAGCGGGGCAGTAGCGGGGACCGAAAAACTGTTTTTT.

This chain connects TRBV18 to TRBJ2-3, with D tentatively TRBD1 (5 bases). CDR1 and CDR2 from the germline V gene are KGHSH and LQKENI. The ends were cut back, 6 bases at V and 1 base at J, with 14 bases in the middle. The CDR3 is made up of 15 amino acids. CDR3 sequence (DNA): TGTGCCAGCTCCACGGCGGTACAGGGCACAGATACGCAGTATTTT. Translating it yields CASSTAVQGTDTQYF.

Only a few counts were recorded for this clonotype. The chain uses TRBV7-9 and TRBJ2-7; D uncertain. Trimming removed 5 bases at V and 0 bases at J, with 11 bases between. The CDR3 is 14 residues long. In germline, CDR1 is SEHNR, CDR2 FQNEAQ (reference sequence). CDR3 sequence: CASSLPVDSYEQYF. The CDR3 coding sequence is TGTGCCAGCAGCCTGCCAGTAGACTCCTACGAGCAGTACTTC.

The V call is TRBV6-5, the J call TRBJ2-3, with 7 positions matching TRBD2. This CDR3 has 21 residues. Germline values: CDR1 MNHEY, CDR2 SVGAGI. The ends lost 0 bases at V and 2 bases at J; junction bases unmatched: 20. The CDR3: CASSYSILAEAIQTITDTQYF. Written as DNA, the CDR3 is TGTGCCAGCAGTTACTCGATCCTAGCGGAGGCCATTCAGACTATCACAGATACGCAGTATTTT.

V is TRBV6-2 or TRBV6-3 and J is TRBJ2-7; 9 nucleotides line up with TRBD1. J gave up 4 bases and V 7 bases, and 8 bases lay outside the gene matches. The CDR3 loop spans 14 amino acids. In germline, CDR1 is MNHEY, CDR2 SVGEGT. The CDR3 loop reads CASTWDRVDYEQYF. For the CDR3, the DNA is TGTGCCAGCACCTGGGACAGGGTCGATTACGAGCAGTACTTC.

This rearrangement joins TRBV4-1 to TRBJ2-3; D unresolved. Germline loops: CDR1 MGHRA, CDR2 YSYEKL. The CDR3 contains 15 residues. V gave up 0 bases and J gave up 0 bases, with 7 bases separating them. CDR3 amino acids: CASSQDLTSTDTQYF. The CDR3 DNA follows: TGCGCCAGCAGCCAAGATCTGACTAGCACAGATACGCAGTATTTT.